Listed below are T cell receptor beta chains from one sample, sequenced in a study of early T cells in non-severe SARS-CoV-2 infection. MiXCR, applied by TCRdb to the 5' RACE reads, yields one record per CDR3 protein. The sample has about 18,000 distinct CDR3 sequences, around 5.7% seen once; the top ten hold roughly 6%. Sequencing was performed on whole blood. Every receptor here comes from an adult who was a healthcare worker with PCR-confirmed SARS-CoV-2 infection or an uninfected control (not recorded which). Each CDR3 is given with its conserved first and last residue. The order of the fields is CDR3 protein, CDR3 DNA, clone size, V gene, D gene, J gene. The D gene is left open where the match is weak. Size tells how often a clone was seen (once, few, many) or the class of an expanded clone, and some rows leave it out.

CASTRGTDTQYF | TGTGCCAGTACCAGGGGGACAGATACGCAGTATTTT | many | TRBV28 | TRBD1 | TRBJ2-3
CASSLGTPGQPQHF | TGTGCCAGCAGCTTAGGGACACCCGGTCAGCCCCAGCATTTT | medium-sized | TRBV7-9 | . | TRBJ1-5
CASSPRSPGLATPDTQYF | TGTGCCAGCTCACCACGATCGCCGGGACTAGCGACCCCAGATACGCAGTATTTT | many | TRBV18 | TRBD2 | TRBJ2-3
CASGQAPYEQYF | TGTGCCAGCGGACAGGCCCCCTACGAGCAGTACTTC | many | TRBV28 | TRBD1 | TRBJ2-7
CASVNDRDGGYTF | TGTGCCAGCGTCAATGACAGGGATGGAGGCTACACCTTC | . | TRBV2 | TRBD1 | TRBJ1-2
CASSLGLAGGLGEQYF | TGTGCCAGCAGTTTAGGACTAGCGGGAGGTTTGGGCGAGCAGTACTTC | many | TRBV27 | TRBD2 | TRBJ2-7
CAILRAYTEAFF | TGTGCCATTTTACGGGCGTACACTGAAGCTTTCTTT | . | TRBV6-1 | . | TRBJ1-1
CASSVAGFNSPLHF | TGTGCCAGCAGCGTAGCAGGATTTAATTCACCCCTCCACTTT | many | TRBV9 | . | TRBJ1-6
CASSYLGGRDGYTF | TGTGCCAGCAGCTACCTTGGGGGGAGGGATGGCTACACCTTC | many | TRBV6-5 | . | TRBJ1-2
CATKDNPSSGANVLTF | TGTGCCACCAAGGACAATCCGAGCTCTGGGGCCAACGTCCTGACCTTC | many | TRBV6-5 | . | TRBJ2-6
CASSEPQGITLQQYF | TGTGCCAGCAGTGAACCACAGGGGATCACCCTACAGCAGTACTTC | . | TRBV6-1 | TRBD1 | TRBJ2-7
CSAAGTSGVYEQYF | TGCAGTGCTGCCGGGACTAGCGGGGTATACGAGCAGTACTTC | many | TRBV20-1 | TRBD2 | TRBJ2-7
CASRPVREHNEQFF | TGTGCCAGCCGCCCGGTCCGGGAGCATAATGAGCAGTTCTTC | . | TRBV11-2 | . | TRBJ2-1
CASRTSSYNEQFF | TGTGCCAGCAGGACTAGCTCCTACAATGAGCAGTTCTTC | many | TRBV4-2 | . | TRBJ2-1
CASSQGTVGTGELFF | TGTGCCAGCAGCCAGGGAACAGTGGGTACCGGGGAGCTGTTTTTT | many | TRBV3-1 | . | TRBJ2-2
CSGGDPSGKETQYF | TGCAGCGGGGGCGACCCTAGCGGTAAAGAGACCCAGTACTTC | . | TRBV29-1 | TRBD2 | TRBJ2-5
CASSYERSTASSTDTQYF | TGTGCCAGCAGTTACGAGCGGTCGACAGCATCTAGCACAGATACGCAGTATTTT | medium-sized | TRBV6-5 | . | TRBJ2-3
CASSRQGTGANVLTF | TGTGCCAGCAGTCGACAGGGCACTGGGGCCAACGTCCTGACTTTC | . | TRBV6-5 | TRBD1 | TRBJ2-6
CASSQGQGVYEQYF | TGTGCCAGCAGCCAGGGACAGGGTGTCTACGAGCAGTACTTC | . | TRBV28 | TRBD1 | TRBJ2-7
CASLDPLAGVADTQYF | TGTGCCAGCTTAGACCCACTGGCGGGAGTGGCAGATACGCAGTATTTT | many | TRBV18 | TRBD2 | TRBJ2-3
CASSVKFF | TGTGCCAGTAGTGTAAAGTTCTTC | once | TRBV19 | . | TRBJ2-1
CASSEGRTGSAGEQFF | TGTGCCAGCAGTGAGGGGAGGACAGGGTCTGCTGGTGAGCAGTTCTTC | few | TRBV25-1 | TRBD1 | TRBJ2-1
CASSFEGTSSHF | TGTGCCAGCAGCTTTGAAGGGACTAGTTCGCATTTT | few | TRBV7-9 | TRBD2 | TRBJ2-3
CSARDWGEQYF | TGCAGTGCTAGAGATTGGGGAGAGCAGTACTTC | many | TRBV20-1 | . | TRBJ2-7
CASTIAGVQDEQFF | TGTGCCAGCACTATAGCGGGAGTTCAGGATGAGCAGTTCTTC | many | TRBV2 | TRBD2 | TRBJ2-1
CSARDDSLYNEQFF | TGCAGTGCTAGAGATGACAGCCTCTACAATGAGCAGTTCTTC | medium-sized | TRBV20-1 | . | TRBJ2-1
CAIIEPGINYGYTF | TGTGCCATCATAGAACCCGGGATCAACTATGGCTACACCTTC | medium-sized | TRBV10-3 | . | TRBJ1-2
CASSQESQGWREKLFF | TGCGCCAGCAGCCAAGAGTCACAGGGATGGCGTGAAAAACTGTTTTTT | many | TRBV4-1 | . | TRBJ1-4
CASSPHNADQPQHF | TGTGCCAGCAGCCCCCACAATGCCGATCAGCCCCAGCATTTT | many | TRBV7-9 | . | TRBJ1-5
CASSYSGTGALRSGNTIYF | TGTGCCAGCAGTTACTCAGGGACAGGGGCCCTTCGCTCTGGAAACACCATATATTTT | many | TRBV6-5 | TRBD1 | TRBJ1-3
CAIRGQVNTEAFF | TGTGCCATCAGAGGACAGGTCAACACTGAAGCTTTCTTT | many | TRBV10-3 | TRBD1 | TRBJ1-1
CSVEDAQGGPTQPQHF | TGCAGCGTTGAAGATGCCCAGGGTGGCCCCACTCAGCCCCAGCATTTT | medium-sized | TRBV29-1 | . | TRBJ1-5
CASSQDMAVPYNEQFF | TGCGCCAGCAGCCAAGATATGGCAGTTCCCTACAATGAGCAGTTCTTC | medium-sized | TRBV4-1 | . | TRBJ2-1
CASSSLEPEQYF | TGTGCCAGCAGCTCCCTGGAGCCCGAGCAGTACTTC | many | TRBV5-6 | . | TRBJ2-7
CSPGGKNIQYF | TGCAGCCCGGGGGGCAAAAACATTCAGTACTTC | many | TRBV20-1 | TRBD2 | TRBJ2-4
CASSQELRTSGNYEQFF | TGTGCCAGCAGCCAAGAGCTAAGGACTAGCGGGAACTATGAGCAGTTCTTC | medium-sized | TRBV14 | TRBD2 | TRBJ2-1
CASSSQGSIQYF | TGTGCCAGCAGCTCCCAGGGAAGCATTCAGTACTTC | many | TRBV11-2 | . | TRBJ2-4
CASSLDRGGSTGEAFF | TGTGCCAGCAGCTTAGATCGGGGCGGGAGTACGGGTGAAGCTTTCTTT | many | TRBV7-2 | . | TRBJ1-1
CASSLADNTDTQYF | TGTGCCAGCAGCTTAGCAGACAACACAGATACGCAGTATTTT | many | TRBV7-6 | . | TRBJ2-3
CASSPGLAAREQFF | TGCGCCAGCAGTCCTGGACTAGCCGCTAGGGAGCAGTTCTTC | few | TRBV10-1 | TRBD2 | TRBJ2-1
CSVSQGATEAFF | TGCAGCGTTTCACAGGGGGCCACTGAAGCTTTCTTT | many | TRBV29-1 | TRBD1 | TRBJ1-1
CAWSGTRMDIQYF | TGTGCCTGGAGTGGGACTAGGATGGACATTCAGTACTTC | . | TRBV30 | TRBD2 | TRBJ2-4
CASSSEAITDTQYF | TGTGCCAGCTCATCAGAAGCGATAACAGATACGCAGTATTTT | many | TRBV18 | . | TRBJ2-3
CASSSRSDGYTF | TGTGCCAGCAGCTCCAGATCGGATGGCTACACCTTC | many | TRBV7-9 | . | TRBJ1-2
CASSVRATDTQYF | TGTGCCAGCAGCGTAAGGGCCACAGATACGCAGTATTTT | many | TRBV9 | . | TRBJ2-3
CASSTDGEGRNEQFF | TGTGCCAGTAGTACTGACGGGGAAGGCCGCAATGAGCAGTTCTTC | medium-sized | TRBV19 | . | TRBJ2-1
CSAAKDLRNEKLFF | TGCAGCGCAGCTAAGGACCTACGTAATGAAAAACTGTTTTTT | medium-sized | TRBV29-1 | . | TRBJ1-4
CASRRLNTEAFF | TGTGCCAGCAGGCGGTTGAACACTGAAGCTTTCTTT | medium-sized | TRBV6-6 | . | TRBJ1-1
CSVEEQGLGEKLFF | TGCAGCGTTGAAGAACAGGGTCTAGGGGAAAAACTGTTTTTT | many | TRBV29-1 | . | TRBJ1-4
CASSQVQGGETQYF | TGTGCCAGCAGCCAAGTACAGGGTGGAGAGACCCAGTACTTC | many | TRBV3-1 | . | TRBJ2-5
CASSTTLRKDRPYEQYF | TGCGCCAGCAGCACGACCCTAAGGAAAGACAGACCCTACGAGCAGTACTTC | many | TRBV5-1 | . | TRBJ2-7
CSARAASGDYEQYF | TGCAGTGCTAGAGCAGCTAGCGGGGATTACGAGCAGTACTTC | few | TRBV20-1 | TRBD2 | TRBJ2-7
CASSVNSVNNEQFF | TGTGCCAGCAGCGTAAACTCGGTTAACAATGAGCAGTTCTTC | many | TRBV9 | . | TRBJ2-1
CASSSGQGDTGELFF | TGTGCCAGCAGTTCCGGACAGGGCGACACCGGGGAGCTGTTTTTT | many | TRBV28 | TRBD1 | TRBJ2-2
CASSYRGNEAEAFF | TGTGCCAGCAGCTACAGGGGGAACGAGGCTGAAGCTTTCTTT | many | TRBV27 | TRBD1 | TRBJ1-1
CASSQWTGKNTEAFF | TGTGCCAGCAGTCAGTGGACTGGGAAAAACACTGAAGCTTTCTTT | many | TRBV28 | . | TRBJ1-1
CASSGQGAPLSTDTQYF | TGTGCCAGCAGCGGACAGGGGGCGCCGTTAAGCACAGATACGCAGTATTTT | many | TRBV2 | TRBD1 | TRBJ2-3
CAIGGGRTEAFF | TGTGCCATCGGAGGGGGGAGGACTGAAGCTTTCTTT | . | TRBV10-3 | . | TRBJ1-1
CASSPTGGGSTDTQYF | TGTGCCAGCAGCCCAACAGGGGGCGGCAGCACAGATACGCAGTATTTT | few | TRBV11-1 | TRBD1 | TRBJ2-3
CAWSVISGINEQFF | TGTGCCTGGAGTGTGATTAGCGGTATTAATGAGCAGTTCTTC | many | TRBV30 | . | TRBJ2-1